This note documents a single T cell receptor beta chain sequence. The source of the sample is a study of blood T cell repertoires in COVID-19. Overall study context: Samples came from the United States, Italy and Spain, spanning acute and convalescent COVID-19.

CDR1 and CDR2 from the germline V gene are MNHEY and SVGEGT. V gave up 4 bases and J gave up 0 bases; unmatched junction bases: 3. The CDR3 runs to 16 residues. The protocol was immunoSEQ multiplex PCR, while the TCRdb copy is restricted to in-frame clones and leaves out a portion. The sample records roughly 43,000 clones, just under 70% being singletons. The sequenced sample consisted of peripheral blood. The sequence came from an elderly man with acute or convalescent COVID-19. V gene TRBV6-2 or TRBV6-3 combines with J gene TRBJ2-6; 7 bases fit TRBD1. The DNA for the CDR3 is TGTGCCAGCAGTTCCTCAGGGGGCTCTGGGGCCAACGTCCTGACTTTC. Its translation: CASSSSGGSGANVLTF.